A single T cell receptor (beta chain) is shown here with its context. Trimming took 4 bases from V and 2 from J, leaving 11 bases between them. This CDR3 has 14 residues. Via MiXCR, TCRdb re-called the RT-PCR reads, giving one row per CDR3 protein. The sample carries almost 700,000 distinct CDR3 sequences, approximately 15% recorded once. This receptor was obtained from a female donor in good health, serving as a healthy control. Sequencing was performed on memory CD4+ T cells from blood. The chain links TRBV12-3 or TRBV12-4 to TRBJ1-2; no clear D gene. The chain's CDR3 is CASSSTDGNYGYTF. The CDR3 coding sequence is TGTGCCAGCAGTTCTACAGACGGAAACTATGGCTACACCTTC.